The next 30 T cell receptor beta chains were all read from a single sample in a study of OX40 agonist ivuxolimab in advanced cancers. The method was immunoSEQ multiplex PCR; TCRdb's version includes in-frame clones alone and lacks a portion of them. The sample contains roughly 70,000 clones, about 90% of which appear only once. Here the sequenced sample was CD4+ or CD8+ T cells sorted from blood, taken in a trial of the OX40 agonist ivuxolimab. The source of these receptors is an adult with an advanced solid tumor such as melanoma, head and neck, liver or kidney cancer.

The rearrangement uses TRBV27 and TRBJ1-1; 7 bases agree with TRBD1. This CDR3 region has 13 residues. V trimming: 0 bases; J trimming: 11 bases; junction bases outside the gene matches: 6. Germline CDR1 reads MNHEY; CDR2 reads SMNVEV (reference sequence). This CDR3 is CASSLSGGSSAFF. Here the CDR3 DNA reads TGTGCCAGCAGTTTATCAGGGGGCAGTAGTGCTTTCTTT.

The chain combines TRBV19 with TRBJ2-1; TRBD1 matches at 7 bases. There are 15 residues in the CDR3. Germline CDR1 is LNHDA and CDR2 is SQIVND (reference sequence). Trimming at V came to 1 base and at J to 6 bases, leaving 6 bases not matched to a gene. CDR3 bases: TGTGCCAGTAGTATAGGACAGGGAATAGGCAATGAGCAGTTCTTC. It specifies CASSIGQGIGNEQFF.

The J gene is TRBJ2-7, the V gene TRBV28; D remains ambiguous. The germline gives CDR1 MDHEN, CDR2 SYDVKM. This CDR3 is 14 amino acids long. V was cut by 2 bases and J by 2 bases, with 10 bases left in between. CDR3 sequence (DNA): TGTGCCAGCAGTTTAAGAGGCACCACCTACGAGCAGTACTTC. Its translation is CASSLRGTTYEQYF.

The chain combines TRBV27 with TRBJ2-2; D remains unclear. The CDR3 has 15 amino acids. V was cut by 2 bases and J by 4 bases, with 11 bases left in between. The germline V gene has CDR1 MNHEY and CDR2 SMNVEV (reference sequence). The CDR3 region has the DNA TGTGCCAGCAGTTTACTAGTGCCCTCCACCGGGGAGCTGTTTTTT. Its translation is CASSLLVPSTGELFF.

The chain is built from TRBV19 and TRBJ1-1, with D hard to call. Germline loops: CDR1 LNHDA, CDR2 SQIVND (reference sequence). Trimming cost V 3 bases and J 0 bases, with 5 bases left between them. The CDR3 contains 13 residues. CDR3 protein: CASSMSLNTEAFF. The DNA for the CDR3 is TGTGCCAGTAGTATGAGTTTGAACACTGAAGCTTTCTTT.

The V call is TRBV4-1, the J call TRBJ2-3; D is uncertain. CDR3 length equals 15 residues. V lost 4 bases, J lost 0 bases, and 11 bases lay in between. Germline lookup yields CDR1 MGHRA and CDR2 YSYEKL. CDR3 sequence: CASSLVLDSTDTQYF. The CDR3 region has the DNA TGCGCCAGCAGCCTAGTGTTGGACAGCACAGATACGCAGTATTTT.

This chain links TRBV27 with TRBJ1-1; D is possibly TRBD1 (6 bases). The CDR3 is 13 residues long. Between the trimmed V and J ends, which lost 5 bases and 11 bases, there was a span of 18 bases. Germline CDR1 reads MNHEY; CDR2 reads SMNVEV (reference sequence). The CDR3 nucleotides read TGTGCCAGCAGTGCTCACAGGGCACAAGTGGCTTTCTTT. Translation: CASSAHRAQVAFF.

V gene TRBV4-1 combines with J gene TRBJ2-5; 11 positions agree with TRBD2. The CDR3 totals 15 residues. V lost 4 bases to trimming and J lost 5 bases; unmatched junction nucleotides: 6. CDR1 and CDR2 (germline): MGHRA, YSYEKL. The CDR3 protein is CASSRGTSGRETQYF. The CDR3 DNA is TGCGCCAGCAGCCGGGGGACTAGCGGACGTGAGACCCAGTACTTC.

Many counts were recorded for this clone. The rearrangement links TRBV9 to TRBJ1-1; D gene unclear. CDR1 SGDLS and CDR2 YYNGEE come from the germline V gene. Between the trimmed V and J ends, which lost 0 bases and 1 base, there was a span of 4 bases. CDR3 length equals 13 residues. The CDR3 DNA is TGTGCCAGCAGCGTAGCCACGAACACTGAAGCTTTCTTT. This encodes CASSVATNTEAFF.

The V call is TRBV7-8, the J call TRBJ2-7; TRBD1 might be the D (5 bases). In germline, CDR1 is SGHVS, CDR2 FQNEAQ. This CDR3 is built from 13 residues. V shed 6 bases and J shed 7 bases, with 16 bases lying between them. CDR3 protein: CASSHNRGAEQYF. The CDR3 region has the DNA TGTGCCAGCAGTCATAATAGGGGCGCGGAGCAGTACTTC.

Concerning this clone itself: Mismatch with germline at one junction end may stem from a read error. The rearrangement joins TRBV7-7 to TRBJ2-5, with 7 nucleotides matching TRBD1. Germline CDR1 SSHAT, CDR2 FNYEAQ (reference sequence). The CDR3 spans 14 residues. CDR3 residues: CASSLEQGQETQYF. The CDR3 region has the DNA TGTGCTAGCAGCTTAGAACAGGGGCAAGAGACCCAGTACTTC.

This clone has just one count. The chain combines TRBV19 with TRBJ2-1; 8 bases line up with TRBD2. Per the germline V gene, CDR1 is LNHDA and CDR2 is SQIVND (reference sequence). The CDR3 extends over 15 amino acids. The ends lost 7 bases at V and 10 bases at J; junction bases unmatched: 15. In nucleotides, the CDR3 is TGTGCCAGTAAGGACGGGACTAGGGGATCGGGGGAGCAGTTCTTC. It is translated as CASKDGTRGSGEQFF. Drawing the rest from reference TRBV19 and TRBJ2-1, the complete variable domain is DGGITQSPKYLFRKEGQNVTLSCEQNLNHDAMYWYRQDPGQGLRLIYYSQIVNDFQKGDIAEGYSVSREKKESFPLTVTSAQKNPTAFYLCASKDGTRGSGEQFFGPGTRLTVL.

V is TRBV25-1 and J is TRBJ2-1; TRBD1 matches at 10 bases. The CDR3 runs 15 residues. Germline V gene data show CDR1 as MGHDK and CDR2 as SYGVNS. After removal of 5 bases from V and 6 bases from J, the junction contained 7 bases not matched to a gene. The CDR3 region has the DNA TGTGCCAGCAGTCTACCGGGACAGGGGTTCAATGAGCAGTTCTTC. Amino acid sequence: CASSLPGQGFNEQFF.

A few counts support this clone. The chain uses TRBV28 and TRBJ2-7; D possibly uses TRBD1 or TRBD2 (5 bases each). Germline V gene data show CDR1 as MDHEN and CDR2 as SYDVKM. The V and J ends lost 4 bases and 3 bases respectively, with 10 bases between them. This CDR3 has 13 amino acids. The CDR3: CASSSGANYEQYF. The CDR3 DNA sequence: TGTGCCAGCAGTTCCGGGGCCAACTACGAGCAGTACTTC.

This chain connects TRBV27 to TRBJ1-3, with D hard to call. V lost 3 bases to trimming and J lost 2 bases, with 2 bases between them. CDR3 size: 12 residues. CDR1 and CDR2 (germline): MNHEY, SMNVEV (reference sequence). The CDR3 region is CASSLPGNTIYF. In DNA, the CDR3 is TGTGCCAGCAGTTTGCCTGGAAACACCATATATTTT.

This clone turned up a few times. DNA for the CDR3: TGTGCCAGCAGTGAAGAGGGCCCCAGACAGGGAAGGCCCTATGGCTACACCTTC. It translates to CASSEEGPRQGRPYGYTF. This rearrangement joins TRBV2 to TRBJ1-2; 7 nucleotides align to TRBD1. V shed 1 base and J 4 bases; nucleotides not matched to a gene: 15. This CDR3 has 18 amino acids. CDR1 is SNHLY and CDR2 is FYNNEI in the germline V gene.

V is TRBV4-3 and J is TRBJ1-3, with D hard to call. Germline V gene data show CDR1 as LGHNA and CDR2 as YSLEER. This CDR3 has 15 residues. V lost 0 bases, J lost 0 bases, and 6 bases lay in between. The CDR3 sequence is CASSQDMFSGNTIYF. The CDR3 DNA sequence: TGCGCCAGCAGCCAAGACATGTTCTCTGGAAACACCATATATTTT.

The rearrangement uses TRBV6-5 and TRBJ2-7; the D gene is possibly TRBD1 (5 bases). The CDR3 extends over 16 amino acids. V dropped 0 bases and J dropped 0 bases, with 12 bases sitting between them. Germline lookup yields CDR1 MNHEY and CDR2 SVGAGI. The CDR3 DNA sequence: TGTGCCAGCAGTTACTCAGTGGACACGAGCTCCTACGAGCAGTACTTC. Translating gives CASSYSVDTSSYEQYF.

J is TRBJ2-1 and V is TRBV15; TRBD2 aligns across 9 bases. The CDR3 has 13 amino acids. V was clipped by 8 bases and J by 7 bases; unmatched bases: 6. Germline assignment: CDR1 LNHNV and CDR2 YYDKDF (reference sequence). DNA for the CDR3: TGTGCCACCTTAGCGGGAGAGCAGAATGAGCAGTTCTTC. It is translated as CATLAGEQNEQFF.

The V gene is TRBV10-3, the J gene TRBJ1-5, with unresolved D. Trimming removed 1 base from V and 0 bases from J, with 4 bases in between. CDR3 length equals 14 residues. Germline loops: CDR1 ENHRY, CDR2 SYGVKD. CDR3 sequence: CAISEFSSNQPQHF. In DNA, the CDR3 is TGTGCCATCAGTGAGTTCAGTAGCAATCAGCCCCAGCATTTT.

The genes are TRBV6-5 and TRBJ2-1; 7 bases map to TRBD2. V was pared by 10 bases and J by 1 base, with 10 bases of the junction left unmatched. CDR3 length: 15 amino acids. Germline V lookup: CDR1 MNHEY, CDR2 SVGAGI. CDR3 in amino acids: CATEAGRPSYNEQFF. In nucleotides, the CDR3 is TGTGCCACCGAAGCGGGGAGGCCTTCCTACAATGAGCAGTTCTTC.

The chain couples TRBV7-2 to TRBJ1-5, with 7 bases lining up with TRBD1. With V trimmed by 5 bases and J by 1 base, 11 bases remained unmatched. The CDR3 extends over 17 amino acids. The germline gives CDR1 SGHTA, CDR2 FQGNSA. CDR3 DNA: TGTGCCAGCAGCCCCGACAGGGAGGATTTAAGCAATCAGCCCCAGCATTTT. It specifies CASSPDREDLSNQPQHF.

DNA of the CDR3: TGTGCCAGCAGCTTTCTCGGACCTTCTAATGAAAAACTGTTTTTT. Translated, it gives CASSFLGPSNEKLFF. V gene TRBV7-9 combines with J gene TRBJ1-4, with no clear D. Trimming removed 3 bases from V and 3 bases from J, with 11 bases in between. The CDR3 contains 15 residues. CDR1 and CDR2 (germline): SEHNR, FQNEAQ (reference sequence).

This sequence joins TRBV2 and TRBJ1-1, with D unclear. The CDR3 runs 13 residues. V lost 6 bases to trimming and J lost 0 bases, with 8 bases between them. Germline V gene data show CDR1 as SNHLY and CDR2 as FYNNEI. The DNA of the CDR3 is TGTGCCAGCAGGGCAGGACTGAACACTGAAGCTTTCTTT. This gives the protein CASRAGLNTEAFF.

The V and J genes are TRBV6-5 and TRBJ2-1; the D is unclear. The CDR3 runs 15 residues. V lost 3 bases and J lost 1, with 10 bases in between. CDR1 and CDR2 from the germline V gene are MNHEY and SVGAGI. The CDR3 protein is CASSYESASYNEQFF. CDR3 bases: TGTGCCAGCAGTTATGAAAGCGCGTCCTACAATGAGCAGTTCTTC.

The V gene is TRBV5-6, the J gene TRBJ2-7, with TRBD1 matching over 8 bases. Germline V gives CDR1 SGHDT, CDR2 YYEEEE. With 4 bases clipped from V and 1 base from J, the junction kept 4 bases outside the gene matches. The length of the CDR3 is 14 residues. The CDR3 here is CASSGGQGSYEQYF. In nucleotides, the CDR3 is TGTGCCAGCAGCGGAGGACAGGGATCCTACGAGCAGTACTTC.

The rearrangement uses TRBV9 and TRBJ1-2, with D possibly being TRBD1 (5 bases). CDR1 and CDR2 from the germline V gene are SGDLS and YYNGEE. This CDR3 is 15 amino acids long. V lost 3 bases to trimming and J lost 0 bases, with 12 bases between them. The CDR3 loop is CASSGDPSPNYGYTF. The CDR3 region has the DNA TGTGCCAGCAGCGGGGACCCCAGTCCTAACTATGGCTACACCTTC.

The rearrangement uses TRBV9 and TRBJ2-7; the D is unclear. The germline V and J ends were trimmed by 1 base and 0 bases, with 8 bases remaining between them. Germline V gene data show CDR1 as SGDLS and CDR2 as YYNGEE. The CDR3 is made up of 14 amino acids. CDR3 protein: CASSVTDLSYEQYF. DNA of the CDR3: TGTGCCAGCAGCGTAACTGATCTCTCCTACGAGCAGTACTTC. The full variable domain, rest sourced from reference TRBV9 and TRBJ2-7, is DSGVTQTPKHLITATGQRVTLRCSPRSGDLSVYWYQQSLDQGLQFLIQYYNGEERAKGNILERFSAQQFPDLHSELNLSSLELGDSALYFCASSVTDLSYEQYFGPGTRLTVT.

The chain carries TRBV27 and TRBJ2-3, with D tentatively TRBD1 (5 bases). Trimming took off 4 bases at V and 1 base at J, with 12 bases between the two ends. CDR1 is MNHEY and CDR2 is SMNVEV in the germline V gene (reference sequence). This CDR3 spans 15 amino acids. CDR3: CASSYTIGGTDTQYF. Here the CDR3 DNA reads TGTGCCAGCAGTTATACTATAGGGGGCACAGATACGCAGTATTTT.

The CDR3 nucleotides are TGTGCCAGCAGCTTAGATCCTACAGGCCTTAACGACAATGAGCAGTTCTTC. Translation: CASSLDPTGLNDNEQFF. The chain employs TRBV11-2 and TRBJ2-1, with D perhaps TRBD1 (5 bases). Germline V gene data show CDR1 as SGHAT and CDR2 as FQNNGV. V lost 0 bases, J lost 5 bases, and 17 bases lay in between. CDR3 length: 17 residues.